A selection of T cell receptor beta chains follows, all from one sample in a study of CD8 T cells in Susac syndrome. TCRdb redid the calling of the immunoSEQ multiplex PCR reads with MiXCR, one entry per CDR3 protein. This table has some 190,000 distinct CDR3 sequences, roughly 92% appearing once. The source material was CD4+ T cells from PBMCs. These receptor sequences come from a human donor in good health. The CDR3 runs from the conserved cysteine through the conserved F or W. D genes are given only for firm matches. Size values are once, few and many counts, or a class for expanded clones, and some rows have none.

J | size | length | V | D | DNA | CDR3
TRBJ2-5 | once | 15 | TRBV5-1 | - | TGCGCCAGCGGCGAGGGGTCCCAACGCCAAGAGACCCAGTACTTC | CASGEGSQRQETQYF
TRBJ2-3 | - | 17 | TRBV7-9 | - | TGTGCCAGCAGCTCATTTACAGGTGTCCTCTCCACAGATACGCAGTATTTT | CASSSFTGVLSTDTQYF
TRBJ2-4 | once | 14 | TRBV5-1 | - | TGCGCCAGCAGCTTACAGGTTGAACGGTACATTCAGTACTTC | CASSLQVERYIQYF
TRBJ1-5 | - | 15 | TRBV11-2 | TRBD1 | TGTGCCAGCAGCCCCGGGACAGGGGACAATCAGCCCCAGCATTTT | CASSPGTGDNQPQHF
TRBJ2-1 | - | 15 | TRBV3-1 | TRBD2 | TGTGCCAGCAGCCCCCAGGCGGGGGGGCTTCAGGAGCAGTTCTTC | CASSPQAGGLQEQFF
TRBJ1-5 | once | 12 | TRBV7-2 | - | TGTGCCAGCAGCTTGGGGCTGACAGGCCAGCATTTT | CASSLGLTGQHF
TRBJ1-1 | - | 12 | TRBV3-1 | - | TGTGCCAGCAGCTACGGGAGCACTGAAGCTTTCTTT | CASSYGSTEAFF
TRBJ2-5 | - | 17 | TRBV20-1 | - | TGCAGTGCCATCTCCATATATACAGATCTATTTCAAGAGACCCAGTACTTC | CSAISIYTDLFQETQYF
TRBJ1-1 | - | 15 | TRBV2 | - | TGTGCCAGCGGGGGCGCCGGGAGGGGAAACACTGAAGCTTTCTTT | CASGGAGRGNTEAFF
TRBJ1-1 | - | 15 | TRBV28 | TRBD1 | TGTGCCAGCAGTGATCAAACAGGGGATGGCGCTGAAGCTTTCTTT | CASSDQTGDGAEAFF
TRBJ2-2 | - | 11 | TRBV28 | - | TGTGCCAGCGTTTCTTTGGGGGAGCTGTTTTTT | CASVSLGELFF
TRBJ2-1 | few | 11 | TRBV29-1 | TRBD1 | TGCAGCGTTGGGACAGGCAATGAGCAGTTCTTC | CSVGTGNEQFF
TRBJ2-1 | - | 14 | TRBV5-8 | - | TGTGCCAGCAGCTTGATGGCGGGAAGGAATGAGCAGTTCTTC | CASSLMAGRNEQFF
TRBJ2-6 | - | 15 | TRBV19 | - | TGTGCCAGTAGTATAGTAGGGACTGGGGCCAACGTCCTGACTTTC | CASSIVGTGANVLTF
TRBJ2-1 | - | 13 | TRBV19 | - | TGTGCCAGCGCAGGAGGGGTACTCAATGAGCAGTTCTTC | CASAGGVLNEQFF
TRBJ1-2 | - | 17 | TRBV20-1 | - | TGCAGTGCTAGAGATCCCGGTCGGGCACCCCCTAACTATGGCTACACCTTC | CSARDPGRAPPNYGYTF
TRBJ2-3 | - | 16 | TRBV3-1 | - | TGTGCCAGCAGCCAAGAGTACGGGGGCGTGACAGATACGCAGTATTTT | CASSQEYGGVTDTQYF